This passage covers 7 T cell receptor beta chains from one sample sequenced in a study of blood T cell repertoires in COVID-19. The method was immunoSEQ multiplex PCR; TCRdb's version includes in-frame clones alone and lacks a portion of them. The sample records 65,000 to 80,000 clones, around 82% being singletons. Source material: peripheral blood. Receptors originate from a human donor in a cohort sampled during active COVID-19.

The CDR3, as DNA: TGTGCCAGCAGCTTAGCGAGCTCTGGGGCCAACGTCCTGACTTTC. It codes for CASSLASSGANVLTF. V gene TRBV7-2 combines with J gene TRBJ2-6; no clear D gene. V was clipped by 0 bases and J by 0 bases, with 3 bases between them. CDR3 length: 15 amino acids. CDR1 is SGHTA, CDR2 FQGNSA, per germline.

The rearrangement links TRBV28 to TRBJ1-5; D is ambiguous. Germline CDR1 is MDHEN and CDR2 is SYDVKM. The V and J ends lost 6 bases and 4 bases respectively, with 16 bases between them. CDR3 length equals 15 residues. CDR3 DNA sequence: TGTGCCAGCAGAGACCCCTCTACGCGGAATCAGCCCCAGCATTTT. Its translation: CASRDPSTRNQPQHF. Supplemented by reference TRBV28 and TRBJ1-5, the full variable domain reads DVKVTQSSRYLVKRTGEKVFLECVQDMDHENMFWYRQDPGLGLRLIYFSYDVKMKEKGDIPEGYSVSREKKERFSLILESASTNQTSMYLCASRDPSTRNQPQHFGDGTRLSIL.

The V and J genes are TRBV2 and TRBJ2-7; tentative D call: TRBD1 (5 bases). The CDR3 spans 14 residues. The V gene's germline CDR1 is SNHLY and CDR2 FYNNEI. The V end was cut by 11 bases, the J end by 0 bases, with 17 bases between. The CDR3 is CASREDNSSYEQYF. CDR3 DNA: TGTGCCTCCAGGGAAGACAACAGCTCCTACGAGCAGTACTTC.

V gene TRBV28 combines with J gene TRBJ2-7, with TRBD1 identical over 10 bases. The CDR3 has 20 residues. V lost 5 bases, J lost 0 bases, and 19 bases stayed unmatched. CDR1 is MDHEN and CDR2 is SYDVKM in the germline V gene. As DNA, the CDR3 is TGTGCCAGCAGTCAACCGCGGAGGAGGGACAGGGGTCCCAGCTCCTACGAGCAGTACTTC. This codes for CASSQPRRRDRGPSSYEQYF.

V and J are TRBV7-9 and TRBJ1-1; 11 nucleotides line up with TRBD1. Germline V gene sequence: CDR1 SEHNR, CDR2 FQNEAQ (reference sequence). The CDR3 totals 15 residues. The trim removed 6 bases at V and 4 bases at J, leaving 7 bases unmatched. CDR3 DNA sequence: TGTGCCAGCAGTCCAGGACAGGGGGCAAGCACTGAAGCTTTCTTT. Amino acid sequence: CASSPGQGASTEAFF.

V gene TRBV7-2 combines with J gene TRBJ2-3; D unresolved. V gave up 0 bases and J gave up 2 bases, with 9 bases separating them. Germline CDR1 is SGHTA and CDR2 is FQGNSA. This CDR3 has 15 residues. The CDR3: CASSLAAAFTDTQYF. The DNA for the CDR3 is TGTGCCAGCAGCTTAGCCGCGGCATTCACAGATACGCAGTATTTT.

The V and J genes are TRBV27 and TRBJ2-7; 10 nucleotides line up with TRBD1. V shed 4 bases and J 0 bases; nucleotides not matched to a gene: 15. Germline CDR1 is MNHEY and CDR2 is SMNVEV (reference sequence). CDR3 length: 19 residues. The CDR3 reads CASSSLVPGQGPSSYEQYF. As DNA, the CDR3 is TGTGCCAGCAGTTCCCTAGTCCCGGGACAGGGGCCGAGCTCCTACGAGCAGTACTTC.